This entry features one T cell receptor beta chain sequence. The antigen remains undetermined. These data belong to a study of CD8+ T cells in alopecia areata. Regarding the study as a whole: Normal scalp showed lower clonality than lesional scalp, especially alopecia totalis/universalis. Clarity of TCR sharing across patients fell short of that in mice, possibly HLA-related.

Following extraction, RNA underwent reverse transcription to cDNA, which served as the sequencing template. Only in-frame clones appear in the TCRdb table, and some are missing; sequencing was by immunoSEQ multiplex PCR. The top ten hold 13% of the sample, which has 150,000 or so clones, 86% seen once. CDR1 SGHNT and CDR2 YYREEE come from the germline V gene (reference sequence). This CDR3 has 14 amino acids. The V and J ends lost 0 bases and 8 bases respectively, with 11 bases between them. Treatment: oral pan-JAK inhibitor, 5-10 mg twice daily. Researchers picked out CD4+ and CD8+ T cells from PBMCs by sorting.

V is TRBV5-4 and J is TRBJ1-4; no clear D gene. The sequences come from CD8+ T cells sorted from blood, collected at week 4, from a patient treated with tofacitinib. The clonotype originates from a human donor with alopecia areata. The CDR3 loop is CASSLGPSDEKLFF. As DNA, the CDR3 is TGTGCCAGCAGCTTGGGTCCGAGCGACGAAAAACTGTTTTTT. Looking up the rest from reference TRBV5-4 and TRBJ1-4 gives the full variable domain: ETGVTQSPTHLIKTRGQQVTLRCSSQSGHNTVSWYQQALGQGPQFIFQYYREEENGRGNFPPRFSGLQFPNYSSELNVNALELDDSALYLCASSLGPSDEKLFFGSGTQLSVL.